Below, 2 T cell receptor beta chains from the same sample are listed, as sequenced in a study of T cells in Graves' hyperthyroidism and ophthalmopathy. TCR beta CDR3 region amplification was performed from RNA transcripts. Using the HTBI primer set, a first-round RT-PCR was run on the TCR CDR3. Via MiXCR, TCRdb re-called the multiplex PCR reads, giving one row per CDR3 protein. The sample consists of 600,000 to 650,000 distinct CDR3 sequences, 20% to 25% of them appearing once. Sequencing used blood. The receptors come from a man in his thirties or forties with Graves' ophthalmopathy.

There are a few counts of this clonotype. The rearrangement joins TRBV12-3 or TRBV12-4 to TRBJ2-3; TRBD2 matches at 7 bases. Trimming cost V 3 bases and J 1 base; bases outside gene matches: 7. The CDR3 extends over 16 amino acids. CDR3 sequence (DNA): TGTGCCAGCAGTTTCGGTGGCGGGGGAGGCACAGATACGCAGTATTTT. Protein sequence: CASSFGGGGGTDTQYF.

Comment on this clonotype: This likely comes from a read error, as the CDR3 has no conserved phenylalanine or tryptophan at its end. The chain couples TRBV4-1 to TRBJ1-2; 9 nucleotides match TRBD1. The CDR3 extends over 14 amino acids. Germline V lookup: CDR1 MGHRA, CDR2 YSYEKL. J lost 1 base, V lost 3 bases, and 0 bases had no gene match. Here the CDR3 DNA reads TGCGCCAGCAGCCAGACAGGGGGTAACTATGGCTACACCCTC. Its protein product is CASSQTGGNYGYTL.